One sample yielded the 14 T cell receptor beta chains listed below, sequenced in a study of cytomegalovirus exposure and HLA in healthy donors. It was with 60 Vbeta and 13 Jbeta primers that the PCR ran. Using immunoSEQ multiplex PCR, the repertoire was profiled, and TCRdb retains in-frame clones only, with some absent. In the table there are under 200,000 clones, 75% to 80% of which are singletons. The sample consisted of PBMCs. The receptors were sampled from a man aged 45 to 65 in good health and CMV-seropositive.

The chain carries TRBV7-9 and TRBJ1-5; D is unclear. The CDR3 contains 14 residues. CDR1 is SEHNR, CDR2 FQNEAQ, per germline (reference sequence). Trimming pared 5 bases from V and 5 bases from J, leaving 13 bases between. Written as DNA, the CDR3 is TGTGCCAGCAGCACCAGACAAGCAGATCAGCCCCAGCATTTT. Protein product: CASSTRQADQPQHF.

J is TRBJ1-2 and V is TRBV6-5; TRBD1 matches at 7 bases. The CDR3 runs to 16 residues. V gave up 0 bases and J gave up 5 bases; unmatched junction bases: 9. CDR1 and CDR2 (germline): MNHEY, SVGAGI. CDR3 loop: CASSYSRQTGVYGYTF. In nucleotides, the CDR3 is TGTGCCAGCAGTTACTCGAGACAAACAGGGGTGTATGGCTACACCTTC.

The chain combines TRBV4-2 with TRBJ1-5; 8 bases line up with TRBD1. The CDR3 length is 15 residues. Unmatched junction bases numbered 4, after V lost 4 bases and J lost 2 bases. Per germline, CDR1 LGHNA and CDR2 YNFKEQ. The CDR3 loop is CASSLQGVGNQPQHF. CDR3 sequence (DNA): TGTGCCAGCAGCCTACAGGGGGTTGGCAATCAGCCCCAGCATTTT.

This rearrangement joins TRBV29-1 to TRBJ2-2; D is possibly TRBD2 (6 bases). Trimming left V 6 bases short and J 2 bases short, with 13 bases between. This CDR3 contains 14 residues. From germline, CDR1 is SQVTM and CDR2 ANQGSEA. As DNA, the CDR3 is TGCAGCGTCGGGAGCAGGGTAAACACCGGGGAGCTGTTTTTT. It codes for CSVGSRVNTGELFF.

This sequence joins TRBV4-3 and TRBJ2-3; 7 positions match TRBD1. CDR1 and CDR2 from the germline V gene are LGHNA and YSLEER. J gave up 3 bases and V 4 bases, and 10 bases lay outside the gene matches. This CDR3 has 16 residues. CDR3 loop: CASSRLGGTGTDTQYF. The DNA of the CDR3 is TGCGCCAGCAGCCGCTTAGGGGGCACCGGGACAGATACGCAGTATTTT.

This chain connects TRBV6-1 to TRBJ1-5; D remains ambiguous. This CDR3 contains 14 residues. Per the germline V gene, CDR1 is MNHNS and CDR2 is SASEGT. V was clipped by 2 bases and J by 3 bases, with 8 bases between them. The CDR3 sequence is CASSEIGNNQPQHF. The CDR3 coding sequence is TGTGCCAGCAGTGAAATCGGGAACAATCAGCCCCAGCATTTT.

This clone was counted a single time. This rearrangement joins TRBV19 to TRBJ2-3; D possibly corresponds to TRBD2 (7 bases). The germline V gene encodes CDR1 LNHDA and CDR2 SQIVND (reference sequence). The CDR3 contains 17 residues. Between the trimmed V and J ends, which lost 4 bases and 2 bases, there was a span of 19 bases. This CDR3 reads CASSNPFEGGNTDTQYF. In DNA form, the CDR3 reads TGTGCCAGTAGTAACCCCTTTGAGGGGGGGAACACAGATACGCAGTATTTT.

The V and J genes are TRBV4-1 and TRBJ1-3, with D uncertain. The CDR3 consists of 15 residues. Trimming pared 1 base from V and 0 bases from J, leaving 7 bases between. Germline CDR1 MGHRA, CDR2 YSYEKL. The CDR3 bases are TGCGCCAGCAGCCAAGGACTTATCTCTGGAAACACCATATATTTT. It encodes CASSQGLISGNTIYF.

This clone was detected only once. The rearrangement links TRBV28 to TRBJ2-1; TRBD2 agrees at 11 bases. Germline CDR1 MDHEN, CDR2 SYDVKM. The junction had 8 bases not matched to a gene; V was cut back by 6 bases and J by 4 bases. This CDR3 spans 16 amino acids. As DNA, the CDR3 is TGTGCCAGCAGCTCCCCCGGGACTAGCGGTTACAATGAGCAGTTCTTC. Encoded protein: CASSSPGTSGYNEQFF. The whole variable domain, remainder taken from reference TRBV28 and TRBJ2-1, is DVKVTQSSRYLVKRTGEKVFLECVQDMDHENMFWYRQDPGLGLRLIYFSYDVKMKEKGDIPEGYSVSREKKERFSLILESASTNQTSMYLCASSSPGTSGYNEQFFGPGTRLTVL.

The chain uses TRBV5-1 and TRBJ1-2, with D perhaps matching TRBD1 (5 bases). This CDR3 has 14 residues. V lost 0 bases to trimming and J lost 5 bases, with 11 bases between them. Germline V gene data show CDR1 as SGHRS and CDR2 as YFSETQ. The CDR3 sequence: CASSLAGGIYGYTF. The DNA of the CDR3 is TGCGCCAGCAGCTTGGCGGGGGGGATTTATGGCTACACCTTC.

The chain is built from TRBV19 and TRBJ2-7; 9 nucleotides agree with TRBD1. Per the germline V gene, CDR1 is LNHDA and CDR2 is SQIVND (reference sequence). This CDR3 is 13 amino acids long. V was pared by 4 bases and J by 6 bases, with 4 bases of the junction left unmatched. The CDR3 DNA is TGTGCCAGTAGTACCACGACAGGGGGCGAGCAGTACTTC. This gives the protein CASSTTTGGEQYF.

This chain links TRBV7-2 with TRBJ1-5, with 9 bases that match TRBD1. The CDR3 loop spans 17 amino acids. Germline CDR1 and CDR2: SGHTA and FQGNSA. V lost 2 bases to trimming and J lost 4 bases; unmatched junction nucleotides: 9. CDR3 bases: TGTGCCAGCAGCTTAAGGGGCCCCGGGACAGGGAATCAGCCCCAGCATTTT. Protein sequence: CASSLRGPGTGNQPQHF.

This clone occurred once. The chain combines TRBV19 with TRBJ1-2; TRBD1 matches at 11 bases. Germline CDR1 and CDR2: LNHDA and SQIVND (reference sequence). The CDR3 runs to 16 residues. The junction had 13 bases not matched to a gene; V was cut back by 5 bases and J by 8 bases. CDR3 sequence: CASSSGYAGQGEGYTF. The CDR3, as DNA: TGTGCCAGTAGTTCCGGATATGCGGGACAGGGGGAGGGCTACACCTTC.

This sequence joins TRBV28 and TRBJ1-5; tentatively, D is TRBD1 (5 bases). This CDR3 contains 15 residues. The V gene's germline CDR1 is MDHEN and CDR2 SYDVKM. Trimming removed 5 bases at V and 2 bases at J, with 13 bases between. CDR3 nucleotides: TGTGCCAGCAGTGAGATCAGGGTTGGCAATCAGCCCCAGCATTTT. Encoded protein: CASSEIRVGNQPQHF.